The 20 T cell receptor beta chains in this list originate from one sample, sequenced in a study of Graves' ophthalmopathy and Graves' hyperthyroidism. Investigators amplified TCR beta CDR3 regions from RNA transcripts. Amplification began with first-round RT-PCR using HTBI primers, then second-round multiplex PCR was performed. TCRdb analysed the multiplex PCR reads with MiXCR anew, one entry per CDR3 protein. The sample carries about 700,000 distinct CDR3 sequences, more than 40% recorded once. The sequencing sample was made of peripheral blood. The origin of the receptors is an adult man with Graves' ophthalmopathy.

This clonotype was detected once. CDR3 DNA: TGCGCCAGCAGCGTTGAAAAGGTGAACTCTGGAAACACCATATATTTT. As protein: CASSVEKVNSGNTIYF. This chain links TRBV5-1 with TRBJ1-3; D remains unclear. From germline, CDR1 is SGHRS and CDR2 YFSETQ. The V end was cut by 4 bases, the J end by 0 bases, with 14 bases between. There are 16 residues in the CDR3.

CDR3 DNA: TGCGCCAGCAGCTTAACAGGGGGCTGGAACACCGGGGAGCTGTTTTTT. Translation gives CASSLTGGWNTGELFF. The rearrangement links TRBV5-1 to TRBJ2-2; 9 nucleotides match TRBD1. Germline V gene data show CDR1 as SGHRS and CDR2 as YFSETQ. V lost 2 bases and J lost 1; bases outside the gene matches: 3. The CDR3 contains 16 residues.

This clonotype was counted ten times or more. This rearrangement joins TRBV12-3 or TRBV12-4 to TRBJ2-7; 7 bases fit TRBD2. This CDR3 has 15 residues. After removal of 6 bases from V and 2 bases from J, the junction contained 10 bases not matched to a gene. CDR3 in DNA: TGTGCCAGCAGCCAACGTTCTAGCGGTACCTACGAGCAGTACTTC. Translation: CASSQRSSGTYEQYF.

V gene TRBV5-1 combines with J gene TRBJ2-5, with D possibly being TRBD1 (6 bases). Trimming left V 3 bases short and J 1 base short, with 19 bases between. In germline, CDR1 is SGHRS, CDR2 YFSETQ. The CDR3 covers 17 residues. The CDR3 loop is CASSSGTPGGLQETQYF. The CDR3, as DNA: TGCGCCAGCAGCTCCGGGACACCCGGCGGGCTCCAAGAGACCCAGTACTTC.

This clonotype was counted ten times or more. The rearrangement uses TRBV4-3 and TRBJ1-1, with TRBD1 identical over 9 bases. The CDR3 is 16 residues long. The germline V gene encodes CDR1 LGHNA and CDR2 YSLEER. After removal of 0 bases from V and 3 bases from J, the junction contained 5 bases not matched to a gene. CDR3 sequence (DNA): TGCGCCAGCAGCCAAGATATACAGGGGGCGCACACTGAAGCTTTCTTT. The encoded protein is CASSQDIQGAHTEAFF.

A note on this clonotype: The final CDR3 position lacks the conserved phenylalanine or tryptophan, pointing to a likely read error. Because the CDR3's place on the DNA is in doubt, the DNA is left out and the CDR3 is given as listed by TCRdb. This chain uses TRBV20-1 with TRBJ1-4. Germline V CDR1 and CDR2: DFQATT, SNEGSKA (reference sequence). Both ends counted, the CDR3 spans 8 residues. This CDR3 is CSARQADH.

This clonotype was detected ten times or more. The gene calls are TRBV7-9 and TRBJ2-6; no clear D gene. V lost 5 bases and J 5 bases, leaving 7 bases between the germline ends. This CDR3 is built from 13 residues. Germline CDR1 reads SEHNR; CDR2 reads FQNEAQ (reference sequence). Written as DNA, the CDR3 is TGTGCCAGCAGCCCCCTCTGGGCCAACGTCCTGACTTTC. It is translated as CASSPLWANVLTF.

This clonotype was counted between two and nine times. The chain carries TRBV4-1 and TRBJ1-2; TRBD1 is a possible D gene (5 bases). This CDR3 contains 16 residues. V was pared by 2 bases and J by 4 bases, with 17 bases between. Germline V CDR1 and CDR2: MGHRA, YSYEKL. The CDR3 region has the DNA TGCGCCAGCAGCCAACCGTCGCAGGGAGGAGTCTATGGCTACACCTTC. It is translated as CASSQPSQGGVYGYTF.

This clonotype was counted a single time. The chain links TRBV29-1 to TRBJ2-7; D may be TRBD2 (5 bases). There are 12 residues in the CDR3. Germline CDR1 reads SQVTM; CDR2 reads ANQGSEA. The germline V and J ends were trimmed by 8 bases and 3 bases, with 14 bases remaining between them. The CDR3 coding sequence is TGCAGCCAAGATCATAGCGACTACGAGCAGTACTTC. Its protein product is CSQDHSDYEQYF.

This chain connects TRBV19 to TRBJ2-2, with a possible D match to TRBD1 (6 bases). Germline V gene data show CDR1 as LNHDA and CDR2 as SQIVND (reference sequence). The CDR3 runs to 15 residues. V was trimmed by 4 bases and J by 5 bases, leaving 14 bases between them. The CDR3, as DNA: TGTGCCAGTAGTACAGACAGGCCGGGGACCGGGGAGCTGTTTTTT. Translated, it gives CASSTDRPGTGELFF.

A word on this clonotype: One base away lies a much larger clone, so this may be a sequencing read error. The V gene is TRBV20-1, the J gene TRBJ1-5; tentative D call: TRBD1 (5 bases). Trimming took off 1 base at V and 3 bases at J, with 13 bases between the two ends. CDR3 length: 15 amino acids. The germline V gene encodes CDR1 DFQATT and CDR2 SNEGSKA (reference sequence). The CDR3 DNA is TGCAGTGCTAGAGGGGGGGTAGTGGCCAATCAGCCCCAGCATTTT. The encoded protein is CSARGGVVANQPQHF.

The chain joins TRBV20-1 to TRBJ2-2; 12 bases align to TRBD2. V lost 2 bases to trimming and J lost 4 bases; unmatched junction nucleotides: 2. Germline V CDR1 and CDR2: DFQATT, SNEGSKA (reference sequence). This CDR3 comprises 15 residues. This CDR3 is CSARRLAGATGELFF. CDR3 DNA: TGCAGTGCTAGAAGACTAGCGGGGGCCACCGGGGAGCTGTTTTTT.

This clonotype has a count of ten or more. V usage is TRBV4-1 and J usage is TRBJ1-1; D is unresolved. There are 15 residues in the CDR3. V was trimmed by 5 bases and J by 4 bases, leaving 17 bases between them. Germline lookup yields CDR1 MGHRA and CDR2 YSYEKL. CDR3 DNA sequence: TGCGCCAGCAGCTTGACGGTGGCCGGTGGCACTGAAGCTTTCTTT. It codes for CASSLTVAGGTEAFF.

The rearrangement uses TRBV10-3 and TRBJ2-7, with 8 nucleotides matching TRBD2. The J segment lost 7 bases and the V segment lost 0 bases, leaving 11 bases of the junction unmatched. The CDR3 loop spans 16 amino acids. In germline, CDR1 is ENHRY, CDR2 SYGVKD. As DNA, the CDR3 is TGTGCCATCAGTGAGTCGGGACGGGGGGGCAGGGGAGAGCAGTACTTC. Amino acid sequence: CAISESGRGGRGEQYF.

This clonotype occurred many times. The chain uses TRBV7-9 and TRBJ1-2; D not resolved. The CDR3 sequence is 14 residues long. Looked up from germline, CDR1 is SEHNR and CDR2 is FQNEAQ (reference sequence). V gave up 4 bases and J gave up 4 bases, with 13 bases separating them. CDR3 loop: CASSSSETIYGYTF. In nucleotides, the CDR3 is TGTGCCAGCAGCTCCTCCGAGACCATCTATGGCTACACCTTC. Looking up the rest from reference TRBV7-9 and TRBJ1-2 gives the full variable domain: DTGVSQNPRHKITKRGQNVTFRCDPISEHNRLYWYRQTLGQGPEFLTYFQNEAQLEKSRLLSDRFSAERPKGSFSTLEIQRTEQGDSAMYLCASSSSETIYGYTFGSGTRLTVV.

Concerning this clonotype: Given a much more abundant clone one base away, this may be a read error. The chain recombines TRBV7-2 with TRBJ2-7, with D perhaps being TRBD1 or TRBD2 (5 bases each). This CDR3 has 14 amino acids. CDR1 is SGHTA and CDR2 is FQGNSA in the germline V gene. CDR3 nucleotide sequence: TGTGCCGGCAGCCTGGGACGGGACCACTACGAGCAGTACTTC. It is translated as CAGSLGRDHYEQYF. The variable domain in full, with the rest retrieved from reference TRBV7-2 and TRBJ2-7, is GAGVSQSPSNKVTEKGKDVELRCDPISGHTALYWYRQSLGQGLEFLIYFQGNSAPDKSGLPSDRFSAERTGGSVSTLTIQRTQQEDSAVYLCAGSLGRDHYEQYFGPGTRLTVT.

Ten or more counts support this clonotype. The CDR3, as DNA: TGTGCCAGCATTTTCAATGAAAAACTGTTTTTT. Amino acid sequence: CASIFNEKLFF. The rearrangement joins TRBV2 to TRBJ1-4; D is uncertain. V was clipped by 7 bases and J by 5 bases, with 5 bases between them. CDR1 SNHLY and CDR2 FYNNEI come from the germline V gene. The CDR3 contains 11 residues.

The chain recombines TRBV7-2 with TRBJ2-5; 8 bases are a match to TRBD1. The trim removed 5 bases at V and 11 bases at J, leaving 13 bases unmatched. The CDR3 totals 14 residues. Germline V gives CDR1 SGHTA, CDR2 FQGNSA. In nucleotides, the CDR3 is TGTGCCAGCAGCCCGCGGCAGGGGGCAGATACGCAGTACTTC. Its translation: CASSPRQGADTQYF.

The gene calls are TRBV29-1 and TRBJ1-4; tentative D call: TRBD1 (5 bases). Looked up from germline, CDR1 is SQVTM and CDR2 is ANQGSEA. The CDR3 length is 12 residues. Between the trimmed V and J ends, which lost 6 bases and 8 bases, there was a span of 13 bases. The CDR3 nucleotides are TGCAGCGTGTGGGGCAGGGAGGAAAAACTGTTTTTT. Translated, it gives CSVWGREEKLFF. Full variable domain (missing parts from reference TRBV29-1 and TRBJ1-4): SAVISQKPSRDICQRGTSLTIQCQVDSQVTMMFWYRQQPGQSLTLIATANQGSEATYESGFVIDKFPISRPNLTFSTLTVSNMSPEDSSIYLCSVWGREEKLFFGSGTQLSVL.

As regards this clonotype: A single base separates this from a much larger clone, so it may be a read error. The V and J genes are TRBV7-9 and TRBJ2-5; weak D call: TRBD1 (6 bases). V was shortened by 6 bases and J by 8 bases, with 25 bases between the two germline ends. The CDR3 length is 16 residues. CDR1 SEHNR and CDR2 FQNEAQ come from the germline V gene (reference sequence). The CDR3 sequence: CASSSLPTGARDTQYF. The CDR3, as DNA: TGTGCCAGCAGTAGTCTTCCGACAGGCGCTAGGGATACCCAGTACTTC.